This T cell receptor beta chain was sequenced in a study of blood T cell repertoires in COVID-19. Overall study context: The United States, Italy and Spain were the sources of the acute and convalescent COVID-19 samples. Sources were T cells, B-cell-depleted T cells, or PBMCs; the material itself was cDNA or gDNA.

Original processing notes: Reference gene primer amplification gave nucleated cell count estimates. Sequenced by immunoSEQ multiplex PCR; TCRdb stores in-frame clones only, minus some. D and trimming come from the DNA, and the V and J calls and clone size come from that table. The data hold about 400,000 clones, with roughly 86% observed a single time. Assignments of participants to cohorts depended upon their own reported clinical history. V lost 4 bases to trimming and J lost 6 bases, with 13 bases between them. This CDR3 spans 15 amino acids. Germline CDR1 SGHAT, CDR2 FQNNGV. The sample taken for sequencing was PBMCs or T cells enriched from blood (not recorded which). This TCR derives from a woman in her thirties or forties with acute COVID-19. The rearrangement joins TRBV11-2 to TRBJ1-6; no definite D call. CDR3 sequence reads: CASSSTWPRNSPLHF. The DNA of the CDR3 is TGTGCCAGCAGCTCCACGTGGCCCCGTAATTCACCCCTCCACTTT.